This T cell receptor beta chain was observed in a study of regulatory T cells in long-lasting Graves disease. In its sample, this clonotype was seen many times. Germline trimming cut 1 base from V and 4 bases from J; bases unmatched to any gene: 7. The germline gives CDR1 MNHEY, CDR2 SMNVEV (reference sequence). This CDR3 spans 16 amino acids. In building TCR beta libraries, iRepertoire HTBI primers were used together with Arm-PCR of CDR3 regions. TCRdb ran MiXCR on the multiplex PCR reads and lists one entry per CDR3 protein. Here the sample spans about 620,000 distinct CDR3 sequences, roughly 15% being singletons. This sample's time point: newly diagnosed GD, antithyroid drugs for less than 3 months. TCR sequences were obtained from RNA taken from PBMCs. A further study also used this sample, focusing on T cells in Graves' hyperthyroidism and ophthalmopathy.

The sequence came from a woman aged 25-40 years with Graves disease. The V gene is TRBV27, the J gene TRBJ2-7, with 10 bases fitting TRBD2. Sequenced here: peripheral blood mononuclear cells (PBMCs), sampled at new diagnosis, from a patient treated with antithyroid drugs. This CDR3 reads CASSLYPLAGAYEQYF. The DNA of the CDR3 is TGTGCCAGCAGTTTATATCCTCTAGCGGGAGCTTACGAGCAGTACTTC.